This TCR beta chain was profiled in a study of cytomegalovirus exposure and HLA in healthy donors. Study as a whole: A subsequent analysis reported that the roughly 120 validation repertoires were produced on the same platform that had also been used for the approximately 700 first-cohort repertoires. The study, taken as a whole, reports: Subsequent analysis revealed that first-cohort TCR clusters tended to co-occur in the 120 or so validation repertoires.

Sequencing was performed with immunoSEQ multiplex PCR; in TCRdb, only in-frame clones are kept and a portion is missing. The sample lists 300,000 or so clones, roughly 90% occurring once. Details on this clone: Its cognate antigen is unknown.

The sample was PBMCs. The clonotype originates from a man aged 30 to 39 in good health and CMV-seronegative.

Written as DNA, the CDR3 is TGTGCCAGCAGCTCGCAGGGATTCTACGAGCAGTACTTC. It specifies CASSSQGFYEQYF. The chain recombines TRBV11-2 with TRBJ2-7; maybe TRBD1 (5 bases). This CDR3 spans 13 amino acids. V was shortened by 4 bases and J by 3 bases, with 10 bases between the two germline ends. Germline V gene data show CDR1 as SGHAT and CDR2 as FQNNGV.